This TCR beta chain was recovered during a study of blood T cell repertoires in COVID-19. Turning to the study itself: Material from acute and convalescent COVID-19 was sourced from the United States, Italy and Spain. PBMCs, B-cell-depleted T cells, or T cells were the source of the cDNA or gDNA that made up the material.

Sequencing used immunoSEQ multiplex PCR; TCRdb keeps in-frame clones, though not all of them. The sample lists 55,000 to 75,000 clones, 75% to 90% occurring once. This CDR3 spans 14 amino acids. CDR1 and CDR2 from the germline V gene are WSHSY and SAAADI. The V end was cut by 7 bases, the J end by 1 base, with 11 bases between. Material for sequencing was peripheral blood. The sequence was obtained from a man between 65 and 85 years old who had recovered from COVID-19. The chain joins TRBV10-2 to TRBJ1-3, with D perhaps TRBD1 (5 bases). The CDR3 DNA reads as TGCGCCAGCACCCTGGGACTTTCTGGAAACACCATATATTTT. Translating it yields CASTLGLSGNTIYF.